These T cell receptor beta chains were read from a single sample in a study of shared clonotypes between healthy human individuals. Repertoires were generated with immunoSEQ multiplex PCR, while TCRdb's copy carries only in-frame clones and drops some. The top ten clones hold approximately 1.5% of a sample with approximately 940,000 clones, roughly 72% of them seen once. Sequencing used memory CD4+ T cells sorted from blood. These receptors all come from a man in his late teens or twenties in good health. CDR3s include the opening cysteine and the closing phenylalanine or tryptophan. D genes are given only for firm matches. Size is stated for part of the rows, as once, few or many counts, or as a class when the clone is expanded.

j_gene | d_gene | abundance | v_gene | CDR3nt | CDR3aa
TRBJ1-6 | . | . | TRBV6-1 | TGTGCCAGCAGGCCCAGAGGACCGGACAATTCACCCCTCCACTTT | CASRPRGPDNSPLHF
TRBJ1-5 | . | few | TRBV30 | TGTGCCTGGAGTCCTAGACGGAAACAGGGAATGCATGCTAATCAGCCCCAGCATTTT | CAWSPRRKQGMHANQPQHF
TRBJ1-1 | . | . | TRBV20-1 | TGCAGTGCTAGATTTACAGGGGAAGCTTTCTTT | CSARFTGEAFF
TRBJ2-7 | . | . | TRBV7-8 | TGTGCCAGCAGCTTTGACAACTCCTACGAGCAGTACTTC | CASSFDNSYEQYF
TRBJ1-2 | . | . | TRBV6-1 | TGTGCCAGCAGTCGTGGACTTTATGGCTACACCTTC | CASSRGLYGYTF
TRBJ2-5 | TRBD2 | . | TRBV5-6 | TGTGCCAGCAGCCCCGGGACTAGCGGAGGGGTCGGAGAGACCCAGTACTTC | CASSPGTSGGVGETQYF
TRBJ1-5 | . | . | TRBV6-1 | TGTGCCAGCAGTGAATCGGGGCCCTTTCAACAGCCCCAGCATTTT | CASSESGPFQQPQHF
TRBJ1-4 | . | . | TRBV19 | TGTGCCAGTAGTAGACGGACCGCGCTTGTAAATGAAAAACTGTTTTTT | CASSRRTALVNEKLFF
TRBJ1-4 | TRBD1 | . | TRBV5-3 | TGTGCCAGAAGCTTGGCGCTAGGACAGGCGGGAAATGAAAAACTGTTTTTT | CARSLALGQAGNEKLFF
TRBJ1-5 | . | . | TRBV15 | TGTGCCACCAGCAGAGCCTGGAATCAGCCCCAGCATTTT | CATSRAWNQPQHF
TRBJ1-3 | TRBD1 | . | TRBV2 | TGTGCCAGCACGAGGGGGCCTGGTTCTGGAAACACCATATATTTT | CASTRGPGSGNTIYF
TRBJ2-6 | . | . | TRBV18 | TGTGCCAGCACCACCGGCGGGACCTACAGGGCTGGGGCCAACGTCCTGACTTTC | CASTTGGTYRAGANVLTF
TRBJ2-7 | . | . | TRBV6-1 | TGTGCCAGCAGTGACTATTTTTCCAGCGAGCAGTACTTC | CASSDYFSSEQYF
TRBJ2-5 | . | . | TRBV5-1 | TGCGCCAGCAGCTCCTCCGGGACGAAAGAGACCCAGTACTTC | CASSSSGTKETQYF
TRBJ2-3 | . | few | TRBV7-2 | TGTGCCAGCAGCCATCCTGCAGGTACGCAGTATTTT | CASSHPAGTQYF
TRBJ2-1 | . | . | TRBV10-2 | TGCGCCAGCCCCTGCTCAATCCTACGGGTCCAATACAATGAGCAGTTCTTC | CASPCSILRVQYNEQFF
TRBJ2-3 | TRBD1 | . | TRBV28 | TGTGCCAGCAGTTTAATAGGACAGGGAAATTACACAGATACGCAGTATTTT | CASSLIGQGNYTDTQYF
TRBJ1-4 | . | . | TRBV10-3 | TGTGCCATCAGTGAGCAACTGACTAATGAAAAACTGTTTTTT | CAISEQLTNEKLFF
TRBJ2-3 | . | once | TRBV27 | TGTGCCAGCAGTTTCTGGGCGAGCACAGATACGCAGTATTTT | CASSFWASTDTQYF
TRBJ1-2 | . | few | TRBV4-3 | TGCGCCAGCAGCCAAGATTTCCAGGCGGACTATGGCTACACCTTC | CASSQDFQADYGYTF
TRBJ2-1 | . | once | TRBV5-1 | TGCGCCAGCAAACCGGGACTGGGGTACAATGAGCAGTTCTTC | CASKPGLGYNEQFF
TRBJ2-1 | TRBD1 | . | TRBV18 | TGTGCCAGCTCACCCTCCGGGACAGGGGGCACCAACAATGAGCAGTTCTTC | CASSPSGTGGTNNEQFF
TRBJ2-7 | TRBD1 | few | TRBV11-1 | TGTGCCAGCAGCTTAGAGGACAGGGGTACGTACGAGCAGTACTTC | CASSLEDRGTYEQYF
TRBJ2-7 | TRBD1 | . | TRBV6-6 | TGTGCCAGCAGTTCCTCCGGGACAGGTCCCTACGAGCAGTACTTC | CASSSSGTGPYEQYF